One T cell receptor (beta chain) is described in this entry. Its antigen is unknown. The sample is drawn from a study of blood T cells in healthy people across ages. Study-level results: Strong correlation existed between TCR beta diversity and naive T cell percentage.

Researchers collected about 9.7 milliliters of peripheral blood from every single donor. Trimming left V 3 bases short and J 7 bases short, with 13 bases between. Germline V CDR1 and CDR2: DFQATT, SNEGSKA (reference sequence). The CDR3 is 14 amino acids. Combining a sample-barcoded 5' primer with a J-beta primer mix, a second PCR ran for about 7 to 12 cycles. TCRdb used MiXCR to reprocess the 5' RACE reads, holding one entry per CDR3 protein. The sample has 2 million or so distinct CDR3 sequences, roughly 49% seen once. The rearrangement joins TRBV20-1 to TRBJ1-6; TRBD1 might be the D (6 bases). Input material: blood. The receptor was isolated from a woman between 40 and 50 years old in good health. The CDR3, as DNA: TGCAGTGCTAGGGGGGCCTCGGCGAATTCACCCCTCCACTTT. It yields the protein CSARGASANSPLHF.